The 3 T cell receptor beta chains given below trace back to one sample, sequenced in a study of blood T cell repertoires in COVID-19. Here immunoSEQ multiplex PCR was the method, and the copy in TCRdb shows in-frame clones only, minus some. Here the sample spans under 200,000 clones, approximately 91% being singletons. The sequencing input was peripheral blood. These receptors were taken from a man aged 50 to 59 with acute or convalescent COVID-19.

This chain links TRBV10-3 with TRBJ2-5; 7 bases align to TRBD2. Germline V CDR1 and CDR2: ENHRY, SYGVKD. This CDR3 has 15 residues. With V trimmed by 6 bases and J by 9 bases, 16 bases remained unmatched. The DNA of the CDR3 is TGTGCCATCAGGACCGGGGCTAGCGGACGAGGGTCCCAGTACTTC. Translated, it gives CAIRTGASGRGSQYF.

The rearrangement joins TRBV12-2 to TRBJ1-6; TRBD1, the table's D call, lacks a check against the DNA. TRBV12-2 is classified as a pseudogene. The CDR3 consists of 14 residues. The CDR3 is CASRLSGVRSPLHF. The CDR3 coding sequence is TGTGCAAGTCGCTTATCAGGGGTACGCTCACCCCTCCACTTT.

In this sample, this clone turned up a few times. Other nucleotide sequences in the sample specify the same CDR3. The DNA for the CDR3 is TGCGCCAGCAGCTTTGGGACAGAGAATCAGCCCCAGCATTTT. It specifies CASSFGTENQPQHF. The chain carries TRBV5-1 and TRBJ1-5; 7 bases agree with TRBD1. Germline V gives CDR1 SGHRS, CDR2 YFSETQ. Unmatched junction bases numbered 3, after V lost 2 bases and J lost 4 bases. This CDR3 is 14 amino acids long.